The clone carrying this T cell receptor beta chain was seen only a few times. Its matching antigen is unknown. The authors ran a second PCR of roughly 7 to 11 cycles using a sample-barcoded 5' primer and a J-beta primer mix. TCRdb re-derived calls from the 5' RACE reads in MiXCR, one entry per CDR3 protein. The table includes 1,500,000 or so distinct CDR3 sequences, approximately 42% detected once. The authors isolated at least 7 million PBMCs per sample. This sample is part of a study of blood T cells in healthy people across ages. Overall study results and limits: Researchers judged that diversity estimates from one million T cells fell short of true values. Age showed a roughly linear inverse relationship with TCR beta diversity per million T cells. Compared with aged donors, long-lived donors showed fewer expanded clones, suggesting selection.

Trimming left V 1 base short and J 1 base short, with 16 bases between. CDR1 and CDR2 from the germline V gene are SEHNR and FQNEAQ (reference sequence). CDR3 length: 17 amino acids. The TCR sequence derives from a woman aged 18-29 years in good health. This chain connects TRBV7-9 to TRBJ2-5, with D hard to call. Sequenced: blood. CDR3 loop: CASSLDIGIIPQETQYF. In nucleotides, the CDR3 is TGTGCCAGCAGCTTAGATATTGGGATTATCCCCCAAGAGACCCAGTACTTC.